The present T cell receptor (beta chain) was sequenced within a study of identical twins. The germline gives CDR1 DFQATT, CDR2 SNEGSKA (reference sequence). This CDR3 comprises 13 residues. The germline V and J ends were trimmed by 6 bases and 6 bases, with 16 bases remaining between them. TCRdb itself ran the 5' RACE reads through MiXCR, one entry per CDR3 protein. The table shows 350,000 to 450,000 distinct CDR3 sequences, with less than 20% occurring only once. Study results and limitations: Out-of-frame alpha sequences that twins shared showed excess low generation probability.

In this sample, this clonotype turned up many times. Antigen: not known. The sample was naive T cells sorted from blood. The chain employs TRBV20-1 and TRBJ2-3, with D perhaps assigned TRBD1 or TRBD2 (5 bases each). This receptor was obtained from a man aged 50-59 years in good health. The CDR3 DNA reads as TGCAGTGCCCTCGGGGCTAACCCGGATACGCAGTATTTT. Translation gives CSALGANPDTQYF.